A single sample gave rise to the 30 T cell receptor beta chains below, sequenced in a study of cytomegalovirus exposure and HLA in healthy donors. Clones were read by immunoSEQ multiplex PCR, and TCRdb kept only the in-frame ones, dropping some. Here the sample spans about 44,000 clones, roughly 93% being singletons. The source material was PBMCs. Source of these receptors: a woman younger than 30 in good health and CMV-seronegative.

The chain combines TRBV5-1 with TRBJ2-4; TRBD1 aligns across 9 bases. From germline, CDR1 is SGHRS and CDR2 YFSETQ. V lost 4 bases and J lost 0; bases outside the gene matches: 5. The CDR3 spans 16 residues. CDR3 in amino acids: CASSPTGGLAKNIQYF. In DNA, the CDR3 is TGCGCCAGCAGCCCGACAGGGGGACTAGCCAAAAACATTCAGTACTTC.

The chain joins TRBV5-8 to TRBJ2-1; D remains unclear. The CDR3 sequence is 14 residues long. Germline values: CDR1 SGHTS, CDR2 YDEGEE. Between the trimmed V and J ends, which lost 4 bases and 1 base, there was a span of 9 bases. The CDR3 DNA reads TGTGCCAGCAGCCCCCGCCAGTCCTACAATGAGCAGTTCTTC. Its translation: CASSPRQSYNEQFF.

The chain has TRBV5-4 and TRBJ2-2; possibly TRBD2 for D (6 bases). This CDR3 has 14 residues. The germline V gene encodes CDR1 SGHNT and CDR2 YYREEE (reference sequence). V gave up 2 bases and J gave up 4 bases, with 9 bases separating them. In DNA form, the CDR3 reads TGTGCCAGCAGCTTCGGCGGGATCACCGGGGAGCTGTTTTTT. Encoded protein: CASSFGGITGELFF.

The V and J genes are TRBV5-1 and TRBJ1-1, with 11 bases identical to TRBD1. Germline CDR1 reads SGHRS; CDR2 reads YFSETQ. The CDR3 is made up of 15 amino acids. V shed 2 bases, J shed 11 bases, and the junction held 11 bases outside the gene matches. The CDR3 DNA is TGCGCCAGCAGCTTTAGTGGGACAGGGGGGTCCGGGGCTTTCTTT. Its protein product is CASSFSGTGGSGAFF. Drawing the rest from reference TRBV5-1 and TRBJ1-1, the complete variable domain is KAGVTQTPRYLIKTRGQQVTLSCSPISGHRSVSWYQQTPGQGLQFLFEYFSETQRNKGNFPGRFSGRQFSNSRSEMNVSTLELGDSALYLCASSFSGTGGSGAFFGQGTRLTVV.

The chain employs TRBV19 and TRBJ1-5; D is possibly TRBD1 (6 bases). V was cut by 6 bases and J by 10 bases, with 16 bases left in between. Per the germline V gene, CDR1 is LNHDA and CDR2 is SQIVND (reference sequence). The CDR3 runs to 13 residues. Written as DNA, the CDR3 is TGTGCCAGTAGGGCCCTTCAGGGGCCCCCCCAGCATTTT. Its translation: CASRALQGPPQHF.

The chain is built from TRBV27 and TRBJ2-7; weak D call: TRBD1 (6 bases). Deletions cut 6 bases from V and 2 bases from J, with 17 bases between. This CDR3 has 15 amino acids. The germline V gene has CDR1 MNHEY and CDR2 SMNVEV (reference sequence). CDR3 in amino acids: CASSPAGGRAYEQYF. The CDR3 DNA follows: TGTGCCAGCAGCCCAGCTGGGGGCCGCGCCTACGAGCAGTACTTC.

This clone was seen a handful of times. The gene calls are TRBV6-5 and TRBJ1-5, with D perhaps matching TRBD1 (6 bases). The CDR3 contains 14 residues. V was pared by 4 bases and J by 6 bases, with 13 bases between. CDR1 MNHEY and CDR2 SVGAGI come from the germline V gene. CDR3 bases: TGTGCCAGCAGTTTAGGCAGGGGTGGTCAGCCCCAGCATTTT. Translated: CASSLGRGGQPQHF.

The chain carries TRBV29-1 and TRBJ2-1; 14 nucleotides line up with TRBD2. V trimming: 7 bases; J trimming: 9 bases; junction bases outside the gene matches: 11. The CDR3 extends over 15 amino acids. Germline V gives CDR1 SQVTM, CDR2 ANQGSEA. CDR3: CSAGLAGGRESEQFF. The CDR3 DNA is TGCAGCGCCGGACTAGCGGGGGGCCGAGAAAGTGAGCAGTTCTTC.

The genes are TRBV30 and TRBJ2-7, with TRBD2 as a possible D gene (6 bases). This CDR3 spans 12 amino acids. Per germline, CDR1 GTSNPN and CDR2 SVGIG (reference sequence). V gave up 2 bases and J gave up 3 bases, with 8 bases separating them. CDR3: CAWSRDFYEQYF. The CDR3 nucleotides are TGTGCCTGGAGTAGGGACTTCTACGAGCAGTACTTC.

The chain joins TRBV6-4 to TRBJ2-2; 7 nucleotides line up with TRBD1. The junction had 2 bases not matched to a gene; V was cut back by 4 bases and J by 3 bases. CDR1 is MRHNA, CDR2 SNTAGT, per germline. The CDR3 loop spans 14 amino acids. The CDR3 region is CASSAGTDTGELFF. Written as DNA, the CDR3 is TGTGCCAGCAGTGCGGGGACAGACACCGGGGAGCTGTTTTTT.

This chain connects TRBV2 to TRBJ1-1; 10 nucleotides agree with TRBD1. CDR3 size: 15 residues. Germline lookup yields CDR1 SNHLY and CDR2 FYNNEI. Trimming removed 6 bases from V and 1 base from J; junction bases left unmatched: 5. CDR3 sequence reads: CASRGTGAGNTEAFF. CDR3 DNA: TGTGCCAGCAGGGGGACAGGGGCAGGGAACACTGAAGCTTTCTTT.

This rearrangement joins TRBV19 to TRBJ1-2; D unclear. The CDR3 is 14 residues long. The V gene lost 8 bases and the J gene lost 2 bases, with 15 bases spanning the gap. Germline loops: CDR1 LNHDA, CDR2 SQIVND (reference sequence). The CDR3 here is CASAPERSNYGYTF. In nucleotides, the CDR3 is TGTGCCAGTGCTCCCGAGAGGAGCAACTATGGCTACACCTTC.

The rearrangement joins TRBV6-4 to TRBJ1-5, with 8 bases fitting TRBD1. The germline CDR1 and CDR2 sequences are MRHNA and SNTAGT. This CDR3 comprises 14 residues. V shed 5 bases and J 2 bases; nucleotides not matched to a gene: 2. The CDR3 DNA is TGTGCCAGCAGTCCAGGGGGCGGCAATCAGCCCCAGCATTTT. Encoded protein: CASSPGGGNQPQHF.

In DNA, the CDR3 is TGTGCCAGCAGTTACGCTAGGGACAGGGGGAACGAGCAGTACTTC. Its translation: CASSYARDRGNEQYF. This chain connects TRBV6-5 to TRBJ2-7, with TRBD1 identical over 11 bases. The V and J ends lost 2 bases and 5 bases, in that order; junction bases with no gene match: 5. Germline CDR1 is MNHEY and CDR2 is SVGAGI. This CDR3 has 15 residues.

The rearrangement uses TRBV6-5 and TRBJ1-6; D remains ambiguous. The CDR3 extends over 15 amino acids. The V gene lost 0 bases and the J gene lost 9 bases, with 12 bases spanning the gap. Germline V CDR1 and CDR2: MNHEY, SVGAGI. CDR3: CASSYSWTGSSPLHF. The CDR3 DNA sequence: TGTGCCAGCAGTTACTCCTGGACTGGGAGTTCACCCCTCCACTTT.

V gene TRBV2 combines with J gene TRBJ1-5; D uncertain. Trimming took off 1 base at V and 6 bases at J, with 13 bases between the two ends. This CDR3 spans 15 amino acids. Per germline, CDR1 SNHLY and CDR2 FYNNEI. As DNA, the CDR3 is TGTGCCAGCAGTGAAGACATTCCCCACAGTCAGCCCCAGCATTTT. It encodes CASSEDIPHSQPQHF.

The chain links TRBV7-8 to TRBJ1-2; D remains unclear. With 3 bases removed from V and 1 base from J, the gap between germline ends came to 9 bases. The CDR3 has 14 residues. Germline assignment: CDR1 SGHVS and CDR2 FQNEAQ. In DNA form, the CDR3 reads TGTGCCAGCAGCTTGCAGGATCTTAACTATGGCTACACCTTC. Translated: CASSLQDLNYGYTF.

The V call is TRBV27, the J call TRBJ2-1, with 7 bases matching TRBD2. The germline V gene has CDR1 MNHEY and CDR2 SMNVEV (reference sequence). The CDR3 is made up of 16 amino acids. The V gene end was trimmed by 6 bases and the J gene end by 7 bases; junction bases not matched to a gene: 15. Here the CDR3 DNA reads TGTGCCAGCAGCCTAGGTCTCGGCGGGAGAATAAATGAGCAGTTCTTC. Translation: CASSLGLGGRINEQFF.

This clone is categorized as medium-sized. The chain links TRBV6-4 to TRBJ2-1, with 15 bases aligning to TRBD2. Germline assignment: CDR1 MRHNA and CDR2 SNTAGT. The CDR3 is 15 residues long. V lost 4 bases to trimming and J lost 6 bases; unmatched junction nucleotides: 1. CDR3 nucleotides: TGTGCCAGCAGTGGGACTAGCGGGGGGGCCAATGAGCAGTTCTTC. It is translated as CASSGTSGGANEQFF.

V is TRBV10-2 and J is TRBJ2-3; a weak D match, TRBD1 (5 bases). CDR3 length equals 14 residues. The V gene's germline CDR1 is WSHSY and CDR2 SAAADI. The ends were cut back, 2 bases at V and 2 bases at J, with 8 bases in the middle. For the CDR3, the DNA is TGCGCCAGCAGTGAGGACAGCTACACAGATACGCAGTATTTT. Its translation is CASSEDSYTDTQYF.

This chain joins TRBV10-2 and TRBJ2-1; TRBD2 matches at 9 bases. After removal of 2 bases from V and 1 base from J, the junction contained 6 bases not matched to a gene. In germline, CDR1 is WSHSY, CDR2 SAAADI. This CDR3 comprises 17 residues. The CDR3 is CASSELTSGRSYNEQFF. As DNA, the CDR3 is TGCGCCAGCAGTGAGCTGACTAGCGGACGATCCTACAATGAGCAGTTCTTC.

The V and J genes are TRBV28 and TRBJ2-3, with 9 bases aligning to TRBD1. The CDR3 consists of 15 residues. CDR1 is MDHEN and CDR2 is SYDVKM in the germline V gene. The V segment lost 6 bases and the J segment 1 base; nucleotides outside the gene matches: 5. CDR3 sequence (DNA): TGTGCCAGCAGCCCCGGACAGGGGCGCACAGATACGCAGTATTTT. Amino acids: CASSPGQGRTDTQYF.

The CDR3 spells CAISESGLSGNTIYF. In DNA, the CDR3 is TGTGCCATCAGTGAGTCGGGGCTCTCTGGAAACACCATATATTTT. The chain recombines TRBV10-3 with TRBJ1-3; tentatively, D is TRBD1 (5 bases). Germline CDR1 is ENHRY and CDR2 is SYGVKD. The CDR3 runs to 15 residues. Between the trimmed V and J ends, which lost 0 bases and 0 bases, there was a span of 6 bases.

This chain joins TRBV5-6 and TRBJ2-7, with 8 bases aligning to TRBD1. With V trimmed by 0 bases and J by 6 bases, 8 bases remained unmatched. Germline V gene sequence: CDR1 SGHDT, CDR2 YYEEEE. This CDR3 region has 15 residues. The CDR3 nucleotides read TGTGCCAGCAGCTTGGCCGCCGGACAGGGATCCGAGCAGTACTTC. This gives the protein CASSLAAGQGSEQYF.

V and J are TRBV28 and TRBJ1-1; the D gene is possibly TRBD1 (5 bases). Germline values: CDR1 MDHEN, CDR2 SYDVKM. This CDR3 comprises 14 residues. The ends were cut back, 3 bases at V and 3 bases at J, with 11 bases in the middle. As DNA, the CDR3 is TGTGCCAGCAGTTTTTTTCGGGGGGACACTGAAGCTTTCTTT. It codes for CASSFFRGDTEAFF.

V usage is TRBV5-6 and J usage is TRBJ1-3; D gene ambiguous. The CDR3 consists of 13 residues. The V end was cut by 0 bases, the J end by 6 bases, with 7 bases between. Germline loops: CDR1 SGHDT, CDR2 YYEEEE. CDR3 in DNA: TGTGCCAGCAGCTTGGGACTCGTAAACACCATATATTTT. As protein: CASSLGLVNTIYF. Combining the CDR3 with reference TRBV5-6 and TRBJ1-3 gives the whole variable domain DAGVTQSPTHLIKTRGQQVTLRCSPKSGHDTVSWYQQALGQGPQFIFQYYEEEERQRGNFPDRFSGHQFPNYSSELNVNALLLGDSALYLCASSLGLVNTIYFGEGSWLTVV.

The rearrangement joins TRBV28 to TRBJ1-1, with D perhaps matching TRBD1 (6 bases). CDR1 MDHEN and CDR2 SYDVKM come from the germline V gene. The CDR3 consists of 14 residues. Trimming took off 5 bases at V and 6 bases at J, with 16 bases between the two ends. The CDR3 is CASSMGTWGAEAFF. DNA for the CDR3: TGTGCCAGCAGTATGGGGACATGGGGCGCTGAAGCTTTCTTT.

This chain connects TRBV7-3 to TRBJ2-6; D is unresolved. Trimming cost V 8 bases and J 3 bases, with 11 bases left between them. This CDR3 spans 14 amino acids. Germline V gene data show CDR1 as SGHTA and CDR2 as FQGTGA. The DNA of the CDR3 is TGTGCCAGCGTTGAGAGTGGTGGGGCCAACGTCCTGACTTTC. This encodes CASVESGGANVLTF.

The chain carries TRBV28 and TRBJ1-2, with TRBD1 identical over 7 bases. The ends lost 5 bases at V and 4 bases at J; junction bases unmatched: 7. Germline CDR1 reads MDHEN; CDR2 reads SYDVKM. The CDR3 has 14 amino acids. This CDR3 reads CASSVSGTAYGYTF. The CDR3 DNA reads TGTGCCAGCAGTGTCTCCGGGACAGCCTATGGCTACACCTTC.

There are a few counts of this clone. The J gene is TRBJ2-7, the V gene TRBV6-1; D is uncertain. This CDR3 has 11 amino acids. Trimming shortened V by 5 bases and J by 4 bases, and 6 bases separated the two germline ends. The germline V gene has CDR1 MNHNS and CDR2 SASEGT. The CDR3 DNA reads as TGTGCCAGCAGTTCGCGGTACGAGCAGTACTTC. It is translated as CASSSRYEQYF.